The TCR beta chain described here comes from a study of T-cell reconstitution after alpha-beta-depleted transplantation in children. Whole-study findings and limits: It was surviving recipient T cells and thymic progenitors that gave some patients high TCRbeta diversity at day 60. Alpha-beta T cells about two months after transplant reportedly derived from several hundred expanded graft clones. When one year had passed after transplant, most T-cell counts and diversity came from newly produced T cells.

This clonotype was seen at least ten times. Its antigen is unknown. Preparation of the TCRbeta library was carried out with unique molecular identifiers. TCRdb fed the PCR reads into MiXCR, producing one record per CDR3 protein. The sample has about 260,000 distinct CDR3 sequences; roughly 8.2% are singletons. V was cut by 5 bases and J by 7 bases, with 14 bases left in between. The CDR3 totals 13 residues. CDR1 SEHNR and CDR2 FQNEAQ come from the germline V gene (reference sequence). The specimen was PBMCs, mostly from graft donor cells, collected 180 days after TCRalphabeta/CD19-depleted stem cell transplant. The V and J genes are TRBV7-9 and TRBJ2-5; either TRBD1 or TRBD2 may fit D (6 bases each). The receptor was derived from a male patient younger than 18 who had a stem cell transplant for acute lymphoblastic leukemia, so the T cells may come from the graft donor. DNA for the CDR3: TGTGCCAGCAGCCCTCCCGGGGGCGCGACCCAGTACTTC. This codes for CASSPPGGATQYF.